The 2 T cell receptor beta chains in this list originate from one sample, sequenced in a study of patients and donors after allogeneic stem cell transplantation. TCRdb reprocessed the RT-PCR reads via MiXCR and lists one record per CDR3 protein. The sample consists of about a million distinct CDR3 sequences, about a sixth of them appearing once. Specimen: blood, either unsorted or a sorted T cell fraction (not recorded which). The receptors were sampled from a human donor who was either an allogeneic HSCT recipient or a stem cell or donor lymphocyte infusion donor (not recorded which). It is not recorded whose cells these are; they may come from a transplant donor.

This chain uses TRBV5-1 with TRBJ1-2; tentative D call: TRBD1 (6 bases). Germline V gene data show CDR1 as SGHRS and CDR2 as YFSETQ. V lost 2 bases to trimming and J lost 7 bases, with 9 bases between them. This CDR3 is 12 amino acids long. In DNA form, the CDR3 reads TGCGCCAGCAGCTTCGACAGGACTGGCTACACCTTC. Amino acid sequence: CASSFDRTGYTF.

V usage is TRBV5-1 and J usage is TRBJ2-2; 10 bases match TRBD1. The CDR3 has 17 residues. The V gene end was trimmed by 3 bases and the J gene end by 3 bases; junction bases not matched to a gene: 8. Germline-derived CDR1 and CDR2 are SGHRS and YFSETQ. The CDR3 sequence is CASSSNPGTGDTGELFF. CDR3 DNA sequence: TGCGCCAGCAGCTCCAACCCCGGGACAGGGGACACCGGGGAGCTGTTTTTT.